Below, 21 T cell receptor beta chains from the same sample are listed, as sequenced in a study of blood T cells in healthy people across ages. A J-beta primer mix and a sample-barcoded 5' primer were used in a second PCR of roughly 6 to 12 cycles. Via MiXCR, TCRdb re-called the 5' RACE reads, giving one row per CDR3 protein. This table has 700,000 to 850,000 distinct CDR3 sequences, about 36% appearing once. The source material was blood. Every receptor here comes from a man between 18 and 35 years old in good health.

A few counts support this clonotype. V gene TRBV7-2 combines with J gene TRBJ2-7; D is ambiguous. V shed 3 bases and J shed 7 bases, with 16 bases lying between them. Per germline, CDR1 SGHTA and CDR2 FQGNSA. This CDR3 region has 14 residues. The CDR3 here is CASSLTAPYNEQYF. Here the CDR3 DNA reads TGTGCCAGCAGCTTGACGGCTCCCTACAATGAGCAGTACTTC.

This clonotype showed up many times. This CDR3 is CASSYGINEKLFF. Here the CDR3 DNA reads TGTGCCAGCAGTTACGGGATTAATGAAAAACTGTTTTTT. V and J are TRBV6-5 and TRBJ1-4; D gene uncertain. Germline loops: CDR1 MNHEY, CDR2 SVGAGI. The CDR3 totals 13 residues. Deletions cut 2 bases from V and 4 bases from J, with 5 bases between.

A word on this clonotype: This may stem from a read error, because a much larger clone lies one nucleotide away. The chain combines TRBV7-2 with TRBJ2-3; perhaps TRBD2 as D (5 bases). The CDR3 sequence is 15 residues long. The germline CDR1 and CDR2 sequences are SGHTA and FQGNSA. Trimming stripped 5 bases from V and 5 bases from J, with 17 bases between. CDR3 DNA sequence: TGTGCCAGCAGCCTGTGGACCGGGAACAGAGATACGCAGTATTTT. Translated: CASSLWTGNRDTQYF. Full variable domain (missing parts from reference TRBV7-2 and TRBJ2-3): GAGVSQSPSNKVTEKGKDVELRCDPISGHTALYWYRQSLGQGLEFLIYFQGNSAPDKSGLPSDRFSAERTGGSVSTLTIQRTQQEDSAVYLCASSLWTGNRDTQYFGPGTRLTVL.

This clonotype was seen a handful of times. The V gene is TRBV12-3 or TRBV12-4, the J gene TRBJ2-1; 9 positions match TRBD1. The end of the DNA is better explained by TRBJ2-7, so the J call may be wrong. The CDR3 contains 15 residues. DNA for the CDR3: TGTGCCAGCAGCTCCTCCGGGACAGGGTACAATGAGCAGTACTTC. Its translation is CASSSSGTGYNEQYF.

The V gene is TRBV7-9, the J gene TRBJ1-2, with 8 bases aligning to TRBD1. From germline, CDR1 is SEHNR and CDR2 FQNEAQ (reference sequence). This CDR3 contains 15 residues. With V trimmed by 5 bases and J by 13 bases, 18 bases remained unmatched. The CDR3 nucleotides are TGTGCCAGCAGCCTGCTAATGGACAGGGCAGATCAAGCCACCTTC. This encodes CASSLLMDRADQATF. The complete variable domain, with remaining parts taken from reference TRBV7-9 and TRBJ1-2, reads DTGVSQNPRHKITKRGQNVTFRCDPISEHNRLYWYRQTLGQGPEFLTYFQNEAQLEKSRLLSDRFSAERPKGSFSTLEIQRTEQGDSAMYLCASSLLMDRADQATFGSGTRLTVV.

In its sample, this clonotype was seen many times. The chain is built from TRBV12-3 or TRBV12-4 and TRBJ1-2; maybe TRBD1 (6 bases). Trimming shortened V by 5 bases and J by 7 bases, and 23 bases separated the two germline ends. The CDR3 runs to 16 residues. CDR3 residues: CASSHGGGRGRAGYTF. Written as DNA, the CDR3 is TGTGCCAGCAGTCACGGGGGTGGCAGGGGTAGGGCTGGCTACACCTTC.

The chain uses TRBV27 and TRBJ2-3, with 7 nucleotides matching TRBD1. CDR1 is MNHEY and CDR2 is SMNVEV in the germline V gene (reference sequence). The CDR3 spans 15 residues. Unmatched junction bases numbered 6, after V lost 4 bases and J lost 2 bases. CDR3 nucleotides: TGTGCCAGCAGTTCGGTACAGGGGCTCACAGATACGCAGTATTTT. Protein product: CASSSVQGLTDTQYF.

The rearrangement uses TRBV20-1 and TRBJ2-5; no clear D gene. CDR3 size: 13 residues. Trimming shortened V by 5 bases and J by 2 bases, and 12 bases separated the two germline ends. In germline, CDR1 is DFQATT, CDR2 SNEGSKA (reference sequence). CDR3 sequence reads: CSAGVGNQETQYF. The CDR3 DNA follows: TGCAGTGCTGGGGTCGGCAATCAAGAGACCCAGTACTTC.

V and J are TRBV7-2 and TRBJ2-1, with D maybe TRBD2 (5 bases). The length of the CDR3 is 15 residues. Trimming left V 5 bases short and J 4 bases short, with 15 bases between. Germline assignment: CDR1 SGHTA and CDR2 FQGNSA. CDR3 region: CASSRSDAGYNEQFF. CDR3 DNA: TGTGCCAGCAGCCGCAGCGACGCGGGTTACAATGAGCAGTTCTTC.

The gene calls are TRBV20-1 and TRBJ2-3; TRBD2 matches at 7 bases. This CDR3 is 16 amino acids long. CDR1 is DFQATT and CDR2 is SNEGSKA in the germline V gene (reference sequence). V shed 3 bases, J shed 2 bases, and the junction held 11 bases outside the gene matches. In nucleotides, the CDR3 is TGCAGTGCTAGTGGGGGTGGGGGGGGAAACACAGATACGCAGTATTTT. Residues: CSASGGGGGNTDTQYF.

This clonotype was found many times. The V and J genes are TRBV5-1 and TRBJ1-2; the D is unclear. CDR1 and CDR2 (germline): SGHRS, YFSETQ. V was cut by 4 bases and J by 6 bases, with 10 bases left in between. The CDR3 extends over 12 amino acids. As DNA, the CDR3 is TGCGCCAGCAGCATGGATCCGGATGGCTACACCTTC. Encoded protein: CASSMDPDGYTF.

In this sample, this clonotype turned up many times. The V call is TRBV29-1, the J call TRBJ1-1; 7 bases fit TRBD1. The CDR3 is made up of 15 amino acids. Germline V gene lookup returns CDR1 SQVTM and CDR2 ANQGSEA. Trimming removed 1 base from V and 4 bases from J; junction bases left unmatched: 9. The CDR3 region is CSVEVRGRISTEAFF. The CDR3 bases are TGCAGCGTTGAAGTAAGGGGGCGAATTAGCACTGAAGCTTTCTTT.

This clonotype was observed a handful of times. For the CDR3, the DNA is TGTGCCAGCAGCCCCCAGCCGACTAGCGGGCTGGAGCAAGAGACCCAGTACTTC. It encodes CASSPQPTSGLEQETQYF. The chain joins TRBV7-2 to TRBJ2-5; 10 positions match TRBD2. J gave up 2 bases and V 5 bases, and 14 bases lay outside the gene matches. This CDR3 is built from 18 residues. Per the germline V gene, CDR1 is SGHTA and CDR2 is FQGNSA.

The chain combines TRBV12-3 or TRBV12-4 with TRBJ2-3; 10 nucleotides match TRBD2. V was clipped by 8 bases and J by 13 bases; unmatched bases: 15. The CDR3 is 14 residues long. In DNA, the CDR3 is TGTGCCAGCGGACTAGCGGTCTCCGCAGATGCGGAGTATTTT. It is translated as CASGLAVSADAEYF.

The rearrangement uses TRBV12-3 or TRBV12-4 and TRBJ2-1; no definite D call. V lost 3 bases, J lost 6 bases, and 6 bases lay in between. CDR3 size: 12 residues. The CDR3 here is CASSLMANEQFF. CDR3 bases: TGTGCCAGCAGTTTGATGGCCAATGAGCAGTTCTTC.

This clonotype was picked up a small number of times. The chain uses TRBV25-1 and TRBJ2-3; a weak D match, TRBD2 (5 bases). V lost 6 bases to trimming and J lost 0 bases, with 13 bases between them. The CDR3 is made up of 15 amino acids. Germline lookup yields CDR1 MGHDK and CDR2 SYGVNS. DNA for the CDR3: TGTGCCAGCAGAGGGAGACACGCTAGCACAGATACGCAGTATTTT. Translating it yields CASRGRHASTDTQYF.

This clonotype was counted a few times. The chain uses TRBV7-2 and TRBJ1-2, with 9 bases that match TRBD1. This CDR3 contains 14 residues. Per the germline V gene, CDR1 is SGHTA and CDR2 is FQGNSA. V lost 5 bases to trimming and J lost 3 bases; unmatched junction nucleotides: 4. CDR3 sequence reads: CASSPGDRDYGYTF. The CDR3 DNA follows: TGTGCCAGCAGCCCGGGGGACAGGGACTATGGCTACACCTTC.

Only a few counts were recorded for this clonotype. The CDR3 DNA reads TGTGCCAGCAGTAAGGGCAACTCCTACGAGCAGTACTTC. Translation: CASSKGNSYEQYF. The chain has TRBV3-1 and TRBJ2-7; D ambiguous. Germline CDR1 and CDR2: LGHDT and YNNKEL (reference sequence). CDR3 length: 13 residues. With 6 bases removed from V and 0 bases from J, the gap between germline ends came to 9 bases.

The chain combines TRBV18 with TRBJ1-2; D is ambiguous. CDR3 length: 14 residues. The V gene lost 2 bases and the J gene lost 0 bases, with 7 bases spanning the gap. Germline V gene lookup returns CDR1 KGHSH and CDR2 LQKENI. The DNA of the CDR3 is TGTGCCAGCTCACCAAACGTAGCTAACTATGGCTACACCTTC. Translating gives CASSPNVANYGYTF.

This clonotype occurred a few times. The chain carries TRBV24-1 and TRBJ2-2, with TRBD1 as a possible D gene (6 bases). This CDR3 comprises 17 residues. Germline V CDR1 and CDR2: KGHDR, SFDVKD. Trimming took off 3 bases at V and 1 base at J, with 14 bases between the two ends. CDR3 DNA sequence: TGTGCCACCAGTGATAGTGCCTGGGGACAGAACACCGGGGAGCTGTTTTTT. This gives the protein CATSDSAWGQNTGELFF.

This clonotype appeared a few times. The rearrangement joins TRBV12-3 or TRBV12-4 to TRBJ2-3; 10 nucleotides align to TRBD1. Trimming cost V 1 base and J 4 bases; bases outside gene matches: 2. This CDR3 comprises 15 residues. The CDR3 loop reads CASSLVGQGSDTQYF. Written as DNA, the CDR3 is TGTGCCAGCAGTTTAGTGGGACAGGGGTCAGATACGCAGTATTTT.